Presented here are 22 T cell receptor beta chains from one specimen sequenced in a study of T-cell memory formation after mild COVID-19. TCRdb independently ran MiXCR on the 5' RACE reads; one entry per CDR3 protein. The data contain approximately 350,000 distinct CDR3 sequences, roughly 13% of them singletons. Sequenced: PBMCs or a T cell subset sorted from them (not recorded which). Source of these receptors: a man between 18 and 35 years old who had mild COVID-19 (a few samples of this study predate the infection). Cell type and time point are not known.

The V gene is TRBV5-1, the J gene TRBJ2-5; 15 bases are shared with TRBD2. Germline values: CDR1 SGHRS, CDR2 YFSETQ. The CDR3 spans 17 residues. Unmatched junction bases numbered 10, after V lost 3 bases and J lost 7 bases. CDR3 loop: CASSSTPGLAGGPTQYF. The CDR3 DNA reads as TGCGCCAGCAGCTCGACTCCCGGACTAGCGGGGGGGCCGACCCAGTACTTC.

This clonotype turned up a few times. The chain carries TRBV6-5 and TRBJ2-7; possibly TRBD1 for D (6 bases). From germline, CDR1 is MNHEY and CDR2 SVGAGI. Trimming cost V 4 bases and J 2 bases, with 12 bases left between them. The CDR3 has 14 residues. CDR3 nucleotide sequence: TGTGCCAGCAGTTCGGGACATAGAGCCTACGAGCAGTACTTC. Translating it yields CASSSGHRAYEQYF.

The chain uses TRBV5-1 and TRBJ2-5; D remains unclear. This CDR3 contains 11 residues. Trimming pared 6 bases from V and 3 bases from J, leaving 6 bases between. Germline CDR1 is SGHRS and CDR2 is YFSETQ. Here the CDR3 DNA reads TGCGCCAGCACCCAGGAAGAGACCCAGTACTTC. As protein: CASTQEETQYF.

This chain connects TRBV7-9 to TRBJ2-1; D possibly uses TRBD1 or TRBD2 (5 bases each). The length of the CDR3 is 14 residues. V dropped 2 bases and J dropped 7 bases, with 12 bases sitting between them. The germline V gene encodes CDR1 SEHNR and CDR2 FQNEAQ (reference sequence). Here the CDR3 DNA reads TGTGCCAGCAGCTTAATCCGGGACCTGAATGAGCAGTTCTTC. It encodes CASSLIRDLNEQFF.

V usage is TRBV2 and J usage is TRBJ2-7; tentative D call: TRBD1 (6 bases). The CDR3 has 13 amino acids. The V gene's germline CDR1 is SNHLY and CDR2 FYNNEI. Trimming shortened V by 11 bases and J by 3 bases, and 17 bases separated the two germline ends. The CDR3 spells CAGGRGQFYEQYF. CDR3 DNA sequence: TGTGCCGGGGGAAGAGGACAGTTCTACGAGCAGTACTTC.

This clonotype was detected a few times. This chain joins TRBV12-3 or TRBV12-4 and TRBJ2-1, with 12 nucleotides matching TRBD2. Trimming took 3 bases from V and 5 from J; bases not matched to a gene: 5. CDR3 length equals 16 residues. CDR3 coding DNA: TGTGCCAGCAGTTTTCCGCTAGCGGGGGGGAACAATGAGCAGTTCTTC. Residues: CASSFPLAGGNNEQFF.

This clonotype appeared a few times. This chain links TRBV12-3 or TRBV12-4 with TRBJ2-5, with D possibly being TRBD1 or TRBD2 (6 bases each). V shed 3 bases and J shed 2 bases, with 16 bases lying between them. The CDR3 loop spans 16 amino acids. The CDR3 loop is CASSFYSGAQQETQYF. The DNA for the CDR3 is TGTGCCAGCAGTTTTTATTCGGGGGCCCAACAAGAGACCCAGTACTTC.

CDR3 in DNA: TGTGCCAGCAGCCCAGATGGGACGCCCGGCTCCTACGAGCAGTACTTC. Translating it yields CASSPDGTPGSYEQYF. This chain uses TRBV12-3 or TRBV12-4 with TRBJ2-7; D is perhaps TRBD1 or TRBD2 (5 bases each). CDR3 length: 16 amino acids. V lost 6 bases and J 0 bases, leaving 18 bases between the germline ends.

The genes are TRBV20-1 and TRBJ1-1; D is unresolved. V was trimmed by 1 base and J by 1 base, leaving 7 bases between them. The CDR3 spans 13 residues. The germline gives CDR1 DFQATT, CDR2 SNEGSKA (reference sequence). In DNA form, the CDR3 reads TGCAGTGCTAGAGCCCCCCGGAACACTGAAGCTTTCTTT. Translation: CSARAPRNTEAFF.

The chain combines TRBV5-1 with TRBJ2-1, with D perhaps TRBD1 (5 bases). The CDR3 runs to 13 residues. V lost 0 bases to trimming and J lost 7 bases, with 8 bases between them. The germline V gene has CDR1 SGHRS and CDR2 YFSETQ. The DNA of the CDR3 is TGCGCCAGCAGCTTGGCAGGGTCGAATGAGCAGTTCTTC. Encoded protein: CASSLAGSNEQFF.

This clonotype was observed at least ten times. The chain recombines TRBV6-6 with TRBJ2-7, with 8 bases fitting TRBD1. CDR1 is MNHNY and CDR2 is SVGAGI in the germline V gene (reference sequence). V lost 0 bases and J lost 7; bases outside the gene matches: 14. The CDR3 is 17 amino acids. This CDR3 is CASSYSYGTGPFGEQYF. DNA of the CDR3: TGTGCCAGCAGTTACTCGTATGGGACAGGCCCTTTTGGGGAGCAGTACTTC.

This clonotype was counted between two and nine times. The rearrangement links TRBV5-1 to TRBJ2-3; the D gene could be TRBD1 or TRBD2 (6 bases each). The CDR3 length is 15 residues. Germline CDR1 SGHRS, CDR2 YFSETQ. V was pared by 2 bases and J by 0 bases, with 10 bases between. The chain's CDR3 is CASSFRGVSTDTQYF. The CDR3, as DNA: TGCGCCAGCAGCTTTAGGGGGGTGAGCACAGATACGCAGTATTTT.

This clonotype was counted once. The genes are TRBV29-1 and TRBJ1-2; 9 bases line up with TRBD1. Trimming took 7 bases from V and 2 from J; bases not matched to a gene: 5. The CDR3 extends over 13 amino acids. CDR1 and CDR2 (germline): SQVTM, ANQGSEA. Here the CDR3 DNA reads TGCAGCGCCGGGACAGGGACAAACTATGGCTACACCTTC. Protein product: CSAGTGTNYGYTF. The full variable domain, its missing parts supplied by reference TRBV29-1 and TRBJ1-2, is SAVISQKPSRDICQRGTSLTIQCQVDSQVTMMFWYRQQPGQSLTLIATANQGSEATYESGFVIDKFPISRPNLTFSTLTVSNMSPEDSSIYLCSAGTGTNYGYTFGSGTRLTVV.

V is TRBV19 and J is TRBJ1-4, with D possibly being TRBD1 (6 bases). CDR1 and CDR2 from the germline V gene are LNHDA and SQIVND (reference sequence). V lost 7 bases to trimming and J lost 0 bases, with 9 bases between them. The CDR3 consists of 14 residues. The CDR3 loop is CASTEGATNEKLFF. DNA for the CDR3: TGTGCCAGTACCGAGGGGGCAACTAATGAAAAACTGTTTTTT.

The chain recombines TRBV7-2 with TRBJ2-7, with D perhaps TRBD2 (6 bases). The CDR3 consists of 14 residues. Trimming left V 4 bases short and J 3 bases short, with 13 bases between. Germline CDR1 SGHTA, CDR2 FQGNSA. The CDR3: CASSWRGSGYEQYV. The DNA for the CDR3 is TGTGCCAGCAGCTGGCGGGGCAGCGGCTACGAGCAGTACGTC.

There are a few counts of this clonotype. One end of the junction varies from germline; a read error may be responsible. The chain joins TRBV4-1 to TRBJ2-7, with 7 nucleotides matching TRBD1. This CDR3 contains 16 residues. The V gene's germline CDR1 is MGHRA and CDR2 YSYEKL. CDR3 sequence (DNA): TGCTCCAGCAGCCAAGTCTACAGGGGTAGGAGCTACGAGCAGTACTTC. Encoded protein: CSSSQVYRGRSYEQYF.

This clonotype was observed a handful of times. The chain employs TRBV7-9 and TRBJ2-5; D perhaps matches TRBD2 (6 bases). The CDR3 runs to 15 residues. Germline CDR1 is SEHNR and CDR2 is FQNEAQ (reference sequence). Trimming removed 4 bases from V and 7 bases from J, with 19 bases in between. CDR3 region: CASSSTGYDSGTQYF. The CDR3 DNA is TGTGCCAGCAGCTCAACGGGGTACGATAGCGGGACCCAGTACTTC.

The sample holds a few counts of this clonotype. A much larger clone is a single base away; this may be a read error. The chain has TRBV7-2 and TRBJ1-5; 10 positions match TRBD1. Trimming removed 3 bases from V and 3 bases from J; junction bases left unmatched: 2. The CDR3 runs to 15 residues. The germline CDR1 and CDR2 sequences are SGHTA and FQGNSA. The DNA for the CDR3 is TGTGCCAGCAGCTTCGGGACAGGGGACAATCAGCCCCAGCATTTT. Translated: CASSFGTGDNQPQHF.

The gene calls are TRBV29-1 and TRBJ2-1; D perhaps matches TRBD2 (5 bases). The V gene lost 4 bases and the J gene lost 8 bases, with 12 bases spanning the gap. This CDR3 spans 12 amino acids. Germline V gene lookup returns CDR1 SQVTM and CDR2 ANQGSEA. CDR3 in amino acids: CSVGAGKHEQFF. The CDR3 DNA reads TGCAGCGTTGGGGCGGGTAAACATGAGCAGTTCTTC.

Comment on this clonotype: One end of the junction is discordant with germline, which a read error may explain. This chain links TRBV5-1 with TRBJ1-2; TRBD1 matches at 8 bases. The CDR3 covers 15 residues. In germline, CDR1 is SGHRS, CDR2 YFSETQ. The CDR3 loop reads CASRLRQGSDYGYNF. The CDR3 nucleotides are TGCGCCAGCAGACTAAGACAGGGGAGCGACTATGGCTACAACTTC.

V gene TRBV6-5 combines with J gene TRBJ2-2, with 8 bases fitting TRBD2. There are 14 residues in the CDR3. With 6 bases clipped from V and 5 bases from J, the junction kept 5 bases outside the gene matches. Germline values: CDR1 MNHEY, CDR2 SVGAGI. The CDR3 DNA reads as TGTGCCAGCAGATTAGCGGGGAGGACCGGGGAGCTGTTTTTT. The encoded protein is CASRLAGRTGELFF.

This clonotype was found a few times. The chain carries TRBV6-5 and TRBJ1-1; the D gene is possibly TRBD1 (5 bases). CDR3 length: 16 residues. With 2 bases removed from V and 3 bases from J, the gap between germline ends came to 16 bases. Per the germline V gene, CDR1 is MNHEY and CDR2 is SVGAGI. CDR3: CASSYGIQGSDTEAFF. The CDR3 DNA reads as TGTGCCAGCAGTTACGGAATTCAGGGATCGGACACTGAAGCTTTCTTT.